This T cell receptor beta chain was found in a study of T cells in tuberculosis. Whole-study context: The T cells targeted glucose monomycolate, a mycobacterial lipid, via CD1B.

The method was immunoSEQ multiplex PCR; TCRdb's version includes in-frame clones alone and lacks a portion of them. The sample consists of 45,000 or so clones, 90% to 95% of them appearing once. The CDR3 spans 12 residues. V was shortened by 7 bases and J by 5 bases, with 11 bases between the two germline ends. The germline V gene encodes CDR1 MNHEY and CDR2 SVGAGI. This sequence joins TRBV6-5 and TRBJ1-2; maybe TRBD1 (6 bases). The source is a donor aged 5 to 30 with latent tuberculosis or without tuberculosis infection. The sequenced sample consisted of PBMCs. The chain's CDR3 is CASTQTGYGYTF. As DNA, the CDR3 is TGTGCCAGCACCCAGACAGGATATGGCTACACCTTC.